One and the same sample provided the 9 T cell receptor beta chains below, sequenced in a study of regulatory T cells in long-lasting Graves disease. Time point meaning: persistent/refractory GD, antithyroid drugs over 5 years with positive TRAb. The TCR library was prepared using RNA isolated from PBMCs. Researchers made TCR beta libraries by using iRepertoire HTBI primers and running Arm-PCR on CDR3 regions. TCRdb re-derived calls from the multiplex PCR reads in MiXCR, one entry per CDR3 protein. Of under 450,000 distinct CDR3 sequences listed, roughly 24% are singletons. This sample comprised peripheral blood mononuclear cells (PBMCs), obtained when the disease was refractory, from a patient treated with antithyroid drugs. The receptors here all came from a woman aged 35 to 49 with Graves disease.

Turning to this clonotype: This likely stems from a read error, as it lies one base from a far larger clone. V usage is TRBV6-5 and J usage is TRBJ1-2; D might be TRBD1 (6 bases). From germline, CDR1 is MNHEY and CDR2 SVGAGI. Between the trimmed V and J ends, which lost 0 bases and 9 bases, there was a span of 14 bases. The length of the CDR3 is 14 residues. CDR3 DNA: TGTGCCAGCAGTTACTCAGACGGGGGGCGAAGCTACACCTTC. It yields the protein CASSYSDGGRSYTF.

This clonotype was counted a few times. The gene calls are TRBV19 and TRBJ1-5; D is uncertain. The CDR3 length is 14 residues. Per the germline V gene, CDR1 is LNHDA and CDR2 is SQIVND (reference sequence). V lost 9 bases, J lost 1 base, and 13 bases lay in between. The CDR3 DNA is TGTGCCAGCCTTCAAACGTGGAGCAATCAGCCCCAGCATTTT. Protein product: CASLQTWSNQPQHF.

This clonotype was counted ten times or more. The genes are TRBV5-1 and TRBJ1-2, with D hard to call. The germline V and J ends were trimmed by 3 bases and 8 bases, with 14 bases remaining between them. CDR3 length: 13 amino acids. Germline-derived CDR1 and CDR2 are SGHRS and YFSETQ. DNA of the CDR3: TGCGCCAGCAGCTATACGTCCCGAGCGGGCTACACCTTC. Protein: CASSYTSRAGYTF. The full variable domain, completed using reference TRBV5-1 and TRBJ1-2, is KAGVTQTPRYLIKTRGQQVTLSCSPISGHRSVSWYQQTPGQGLQFLFEYFSETQRNKGNFPGRFSGRQFSNSRSEMNVSTLELGDSALYLCASSYTSRAGYTFGSGTRLTVV.

The chain has TRBV19 and TRBJ1-1; D not resolved. CDR3 length equals 13 residues. Germline CDR1 reads LNHDA; CDR2 reads SQIVND (reference sequence). Between the trimmed V and J ends, which lost 4 bases and 6 bases, there was a span of 12 bases. The DNA of the CDR3 is TGTGCCAGTAGTAGTGGGGTTGTCGCTGAAGCTTTCTTT. Residues: CASSSGVVAEAFF.

This clonotype has a handful of counts. The chain couples TRBV10-2 to TRBJ1-5; D is unresolved. CDR1 WSHSY and CDR2 SAAADI come from the germline V gene. The CDR3 totals 14 residues. The V end lost 3 bases, the J end lost 3 bases, and 9 bases lay between the germline ends. CDR3 protein: CASSEGYPNQPQHF. The CDR3 DNA is TGCGCCAGCAGTGAAGGGTACCCCAATCAGCCCCAGCATTTT.

The CDR3 protein is CASSLGPTIDRLRGYTF. In DNA form, the CDR3 reads TGTGCCAGCAGCTTAGGCCCAACTATCGACAGGCTACGGGGCTACACCTTC. V gene TRBV7-9 combines with J gene TRBJ1-2, with a possible D match to TRBD1 (6 bases). The V gene's germline CDR1 is SEHNR and CDR2 FQNEAQ (reference sequence). CDR3 length: 17 amino acids. Trimming cost V 1 base and J 8 bases, with 23 bases left between them.

This clonotype was recorded at least ten times. The rearrangement uses TRBV20-1 and TRBJ2-7; no clear D gene. Trimming cost V 0 bases and J 3 bases, with 12 bases left between them. The CDR3 is made up of 14 amino acids. In germline, CDR1 is DFQATT, CDR2 SNEGSKA (reference sequence). Written as DNA, the CDR3 is TGCAGTGCTAGAGAATCAAGAGACTTCTACGAGCAGTACTTC. It translates to CSARESRDFYEQYF.

This clonotype was detected a few times. The J gene is TRBJ2-2, the V gene TRBV7-3, with 7 nucleotides matching TRBD2. CDR3 length equals 15 residues. The germline gives CDR1 SGHTA, CDR2 FQGTGA. The V and J ends lost 4 bases and 0 bases, in that order; junction bases with no gene match: 2. CDR3 in amino acids: CASSSGLANTGELFF. The DNA for the CDR3 is TGTGCCAGCAGCTCAGGACTAGCGAACACCGGGGAGCTGTTTTTT.

This clonotype came up many times. The chain employs TRBV28 and TRBJ1-6; no clear D gene. CDR1 and CDR2 (germline): MDHEN, SYDVKM. The CDR3 has 13 amino acids. The DNA of the CDR3 is TGTGCAGAGGGCCTCTCCTATAATTCACCCCTCCACTTT. As protein: CAEGLSYNSPLHF.